What follows describes a single TCR beta chain. The antigen remains undetermined. Isolated RNA was reverse transcribed in full, so expressed TCRB transcripts were sequenced. Libraries were prepared by immunoSEQ multiplex PCR; TCRdb keeps only in-frame clonotypes and omits some of them. The table shows more than 300,000 clones, with about 12% occurring only once. This CDR3 has 15 amino acids. Germline V gene sequence: CDR1 SGHDT, CDR2 YYEEEE. The V gene lost 4 bases and the J gene lost 8 bases, with 16 bases spanning the gap. The data were taken from a study of beta chain features in type 1 diabetes. General study points: For type 1 diabetes patients, VDJ junctions showed fewer insertions and more deletions. Patients showed naive, central memory and Treg TCRB repertoires that appeared more similar than those of healthy donors. Researchers report that Type 1 diabetes patients had moderately but significantly shorter TCRB CDR3s across all four CD4+ subsets.

Sorting of CD4+ naive, central memory, regulatory and stem cell-like memory cells was performed via CD45RO/CCR7/CD25/CD127/CD95/CD27. The chain uses TRBV5-6 and TRBJ1-6; tentatively, D is TRBD1 (5 bases). The TCR was taken from a man aged 18 to 29 in good health. Sequenced: naive CD4+ T cells from blood. CDR3 sequence (DNA): TGTGCCAGCAGCCGGGTGGGGCTTCGGGATTCACCCCTCCACTTT. Amino acids: CASSRVGLRDSPLHF. Complete variable domain (other parts from reference TRBV5-6 and TRBJ1-6): DAGVTQSPTHLIKTRGQQVTLRCSPKSGHDTVSWYQQALGQGPQFIFQYYEEEERQRGNFPDRFSGHQFPNYSSELNVNALLLGDSALYLCASSRVGLRDSPLHFGNGTRLTVT.